This paragraph reports one T cell receptor (beta chain). Positively selected for CCR7, the CD45RO-negative cells used as naive CD8 cells excluded terminally differentiated effector memory CD45RA+ cells. The sample belongs to a study of shared clonotypes between healthy human individuals. At the level of the study: There were three CD4 naive, three CD4 memory, two CD8 naive and one CD8 memory plates per donor.

Only in-frame clones appear in the TCRdb table, and some are missing; sequencing was by immunoSEQ multiplex PCR. The sample has about 1.9 million clones, 80% to 95% seen once. CDR1 is LGHNA, CDR2 YNFKEQ, per germline. The trim removed 2 bases at V and 2 bases at J, leaving 4 bases unmatched. This CDR3 is 17 amino acids long. The TCR originated in a young man in good health. Some clones in this sample may be carry-over from other donors' samples. Sequencing was carried out using naive CD8+ T cells from PBMCs. This chain uses TRBV4-2 with TRBJ2-3; 13 nucleotides match TRBD2. The CDR3 nucleotides read TGTGCCAGCAGCCAACGTACTAGCGGGAGGGCCACAGATACGCAGTATTTT. Its translation: CASSQRTSGRATDTQYF.